This T cell receptor beta chain is drawn from a study of cytomegalovirus exposure and HLA in healthy donors. Overall study context: Earlier work reported about 110 million unique TCR beta sequences from 150 million to 200 million T cells.

Points on this clone: Its antigen is still unknown.

The junction had 2 bases not matched to a gene; V was cut back by 1 base and J by 7 bases. CDR3 length: 13 amino acids. Germline assignment: CDR1 GTSNPN and CDR2 SVGIG (reference sequence). Overall study results and limits: TCR beta sequences reportedly predicted most subjects' HLA-A and HLA-B alleles accurately. Previous analysis showed most TCR beta V segments were productive about 87% or about 30% of the time. Three of the chains that were CMV-associated were confirmed in vitro to be specific for CMV antigens.

The primer mix had 60 Vbeta and 13 Jbeta primers. The assay was immunoSEQ multiplex PCR, and TCRdb's table has in-frame clones only and misses some. The sample has 150,000 to 200,000 clones, roughly 65% seen once. The J gene is TRBJ1-5, the V gene TRBV30; TRBD1 agrees at 9 bases. What was sequenced was PBMCs. The clonotype originates from a woman aged 18-35 years in good health and CMV-seropositive. CDR3 in DNA: TGTGCCTGGAGTGGGGGACAGGGACAGCCCCAGCATTTT. Translated: CAWSGGQGQPQHF.